This T cell receptor (beta chain) was recovered during a study of CD8 T cells in Susac syndrome. The RNA, about 0.5 to 1 ug, was put through reverse transcription using random hexamers. TCR beta CDR3 was amplified by immunoSEQ covering 54 Vbeta and 13 Jbeta. TCRdb used MiXCR to reprocess the immunoSEQ multiplex PCR reads, holding one entry per CDR3 protein. The table includes around 140,000 distinct CDR3 sequences, roughly 76% detected once. TCR beta sequencing covered blood CD8+ and CD4+ T cells. Trimming pared 2 bases from V and 8 bases from J, leaving 12 bases between. This CDR3 is built from 13 residues. Germline loops: CDR1 MNHEY, CDR2 SVGAGI.

Sequencing was performed on CD8+ T cells from PBMCs. The chain has TRBV6-5 and TRBJ1-2, with no clear D. This clonotype was obtained from a human donor with multiple sclerosis. The DNA of the CDR3 is TGTGCCAGCAGTTACACGGACGGCAACGGCTACACCTTC. As protein: CASSYTDGNGYTF.